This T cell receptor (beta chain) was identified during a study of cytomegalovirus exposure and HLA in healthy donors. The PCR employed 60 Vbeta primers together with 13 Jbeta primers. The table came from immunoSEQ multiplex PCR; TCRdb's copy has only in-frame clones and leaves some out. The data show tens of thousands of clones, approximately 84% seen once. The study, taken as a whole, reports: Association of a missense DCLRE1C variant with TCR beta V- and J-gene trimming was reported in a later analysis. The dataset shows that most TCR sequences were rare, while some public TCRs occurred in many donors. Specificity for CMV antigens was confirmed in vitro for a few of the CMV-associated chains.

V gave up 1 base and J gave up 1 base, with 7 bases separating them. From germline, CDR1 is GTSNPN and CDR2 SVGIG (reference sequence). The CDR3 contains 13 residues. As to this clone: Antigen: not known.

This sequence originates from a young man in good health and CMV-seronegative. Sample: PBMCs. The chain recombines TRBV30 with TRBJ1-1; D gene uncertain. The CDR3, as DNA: TGTGCCTGGAGTGGGGCAGGGAACACTGAAGCTTTCTTT. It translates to CAWSGAGNTEAFF. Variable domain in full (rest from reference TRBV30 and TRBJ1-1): SQTIHQWPATLVQPVGSPLSLECTVEGTSNPNLYWYRQAAGRGLQLLFYSVGIGQISSEVPQNLSASRPQDRQFILSSKKLLLSDSGFYLCAWSGAGNTEAFFGQGTRLTVV.